These 3 T cell receptor beta chains were all obtained from the same sample, sequenced in a study of shared clonotypes between healthy human individuals. Produced via immunoSEQ multiplex PCR; TCRdb's table is partial and in-frame only. This sample has roughly 2.1 million clones; approximately 94% occur once, and the top ten carry about 1.8%. Positively selected for CCR7, the CD45RO-negative cells used as naive CD8 cells excluded terminally differentiated effector memory CD45RA+ cells. The material sequenced was naive CD8+ T cells from PBMCs. Source of these receptors: a man aged 18 to 35 in good health. Some clones in this sample may be carry-over from other donors' samples.

This sequence joins TRBV28 and TRBJ2-3, with 7 bases identical to TRBD2. CDR1 is MDHEN and CDR2 is SYDVKM in the germline V gene. Trimming removed 5 bases from V and 2 bases from J; junction bases left unmatched: 7. The CDR3 runs 15 residues. CDR3 in DNA: TGTGCCAGCAGTCATTATCAGCGGGACACAGATACGCAGTATTTT. Protein: CASSHYQRDTDTQYF.

V gene TRBV5-1 combines with J gene TRBJ2-7; D is possibly TRBD2 (5 bases). CDR1 SGHRS and CDR2 YFSETQ come from the germline V gene. V was cut by 0 bases and J by 2 bases, with 12 bases left in between. There are 15 residues in the CDR3. The CDR3 reads CASSLGRVATYEQYF. CDR3 DNA sequence: TGCGCCAGCAGCTTGGGACGGGTAGCGACCTACGAGCAGTACTTC.

The CDR3 here is CATSTAGEQFF. The CDR3 DNA reads as TGTGCCACCAGCACTGCAGGTGAGCAGTTCTTC. The chain couples TRBV15 to TRBJ2-1, with D hard to call. The CDR3 covers 11 residues. V was cut by 4 bases and J by 9 bases, with 7 bases left in between. Germline V gene lookup returns CDR1 LNHNV and CDR2 YYDKDF (reference sequence).